The TCR beta chain under discussion was sequenced for a study of regulatory T cells in long-lasting Graves disease. Assembly of TCR beta libraries relied on iRepertoire HTBI primers together with Arm-PCR of CDR3 regions. TCRdb analysed the multiplex PCR reads with MiXCR anew, one entry per CDR3 protein. In the table there are 350,000 to 450,000 distinct CDR3 sequences, 15% of which are singletons. CDR1 and CDR2 (germline): LNHDA, SQIVND (reference sequence). This CDR3 contains 17 residues. V dropped 7 bases and J dropped 8 bases, with 27 bases sitting between them. Described time point: newly diagnosed GD, antithyroid drugs for less than 3 months. PBMC-extracted RNA yielded the TCR library. This clonotype was detected ten times or more. The sample also formed part of further work on T cells in Graves' hyperthyroidism and ophthalmopathy.

The genes are TRBV19 and TRBJ2-1; D assignment may be TRBD1 or TRBD2 (7 bases each). Material: peripheral blood mononuclear cells (PBMCs), obtained at new diagnosis, from a patient treated with antithyroid drugs. The receptor was isolated from a woman aged 40 to 49 with Graves disease. The CDR3 protein is CASTPRGRGIDLDEQFF. CDR3 nucleotide sequence: TGTGCCAGTACTCCCAGGGGGAGGGGTATAGACCTAGATGAGCAGTTCTTC. The whole variable domain, remainder taken from reference TRBV19 and TRBJ2-1, is DGGITQSPKYLFRKEGQNVTLSCEQNLNHDAMYWYRQDPGQGLRLIYYSQIVNDFQKGDIAEGYSVSREKKESFPLTVTSAQKNPTAFYLCASTPRGRGIDLDEQFFGPGTRLTVL.